This is a list of T cell receptor beta chains from one sample in a study of T cell changes during pregnancy in multiple sclerosis. Some clones are missing from TCRdb's copy, which holds only in-frame ones; the method was immunoSEQ multiplex PCR. The sample carries about 50,000 clones, around 91% recorded once. The sequences come from peripheral blood, collected after pregnancy. The receptors were sampled from a female donor in good health, enrolled as a control in a pregnancy study. Each CDR3 is given with its conserved first and last residue. The D gene is left open where the match is weak. Some rows mark clone size as missing; the rest say once, few, many or name a class of expanded clone.

j_call,d_call,v_call,clone_size,cdr3_length,cdr3_aa,cdr3_nt
TRBJ2-7,TRBD2,TRBV19,.,14,CASSITWTSDEQYF,TGTGCCAGTAGTATAACCTGGACTAGCGACGAGCAGTACTTC
TRBJ2-5,TRBD2,TRBV12-5,.,20,CASGLGKRTSGSGEQETQYF,TGTGCTAGTGGTTTAGGAAAAAGGACTAGCGGGAGTGGTGAGCAAGAGACCCAGTACTTC
TRBJ1-2,TRBD1,TRBV5-1,.,13,CASSQDRVGGYTF,TGCGCCAGCAGCCAAGACAGGGTGGGTGGCTACACCTTC
TRBJ1-1,.,TRBV5-6,.,13,CASSHRANTEAFF,TGTGCCAGCAGTCACAGGGCGAACACTGAAGCTTTCTTT
TRBJ2-1,TRBD1,TRBV5-4,.,15,CASSPDRVTYNEQFF,TGTGCCAGCAGCCCTGACAGGGTAACCTACAATGAGCAGTTCTTC
TRBJ2-7,.,TRBV4-3,.,15,CASSQEQGGLYEQYF,TGCGCCAGCAGCCAAGAACAGGGGGGGTTGTACGAGCAGTACTTC
TRBJ2-1,.,TRBV1,.,17,CTSSHDILAGAYNEQFF,TGCACCAGCAGCCACGATATACTAGCGGGGGCCTACAATGAGCAGTTCTTC
TRBJ1-1,.,TRBV9,few,15,CASSALRGANTEAFF,TGTGCCAGCAGCGCCCTCCGCGGGGCGAACACTGAAGCTTTCTTT
TRBJ1-1,.,TRBV10-3,.,13,CAISETGNTEAFF,TGTGCCATCAGTGAGACAGGGAACACTGAAGCTTTCTTT
TRBJ2-7,.,TRBV4-2,.,16,CASSQDRWASSYEQYF,TGTGCCAGCAGCCAAGACAGATGGGCCAGCTCCTACGAGCAGTACTTC
TRBJ2-3,TRBD2,TRBV11-3,.,15,CASSLGSGGTDTQYF,TGTGCCAGCAGCTTAGGTAGCGGGGGGACAGATACGCAGTATTTT
TRBJ2-3,TRBD1,TRBV4-3,.,20,CASSQVGTRQGAYPPDTQYF,TGCGCCAGCAGCCAAGTTGGGACGAGACAGGGGGCCTATCCCCCAGATACGCAGTATTTT
TRBJ2-7,.,TRBV11-1,few,12,CASSSSPYEQYF,TGTGCCAGCAGCTCCTCCCCCTACGAGCAGTACTTC
TRBJ2-7,TRBD2,TRBV27,.,12,CASRGGSKEQYF,TGTGCCAGCAGAGGCGGGAGTAAGGAGCAGTACTTC
TRBJ2-2,.,TRBV18,few,18,CASSPTDTAGPNTGELFF,TGTGCCAGCTCACCGACCGATACTGCGGGGCCGAACACCGGGGAGCTGTTTTTT
TRBJ2-3,TRBD1,TRBV9,.,16,CASSQGQGEIIDTQYF,TGTGCCAGCAGCCAGGGACAGGGGGAGATTATTGATACGCAGTATTTT
TRBJ2-3,.,TRBV7-3,.,13,CASYGSSTDTQYF,TGTGCCAGCTACGGGAGTAGCACAGATACGCAGTATTTT
TRBJ1-4,.,TRBV10-3,.,16,CATSGSRVATNEKLFF,TGTGCCACATCGGGGTCAAGAGTAGCAACTAATGAAAAACTGTTTTTT
TRBJ2-3,TRBD1,TRBV5-4,.,16,CASSSDRGPSTDTQYF,TGTGCCAGCAGCTCCGACAGGGGCCCCAGCACAGATACGCAGTATTTT
TRBJ1-6,.,TRBV7-3,once,15,CASSAESSYNSPLHF,TGTGCCAGCAGCGCGGAGAGCTCCTATAATTCACCCCTCCACTTT
TRBJ2-2,TRBD2,TRBV7-8,once,18,CASSRGLAGGRGTGELFF,TGTGCCAGCAGCCGGGGACTAGCGGGGGGGAGAGGCACCGGGGAGCTGTTTTTT
TRBJ2-7,.,TRBV7-9,.,16,CASSPTGGGWPHEQYF,TGTGCCAGCAGCCCAACGGGTGGGGGGTGGCCCCACGAGCAGTACTTC
TRBJ2-2,TRBD1,TRBV7-3,.,14,CASRKTGDTGELFF,TGTGCCAGCAGGAAGACAGGGGACACCGGGGAGCTGTTTTTT
TRBJ2-1,TRBD2,TRBV19,.,14,CASSIDPGGNEQFF,TGTGCCAGTAGTATAGACCCGGGGGGGAATGAGCAGTTCTTC
TRBJ1-6,TRBD1,TRBV19,few,14,CASSPRTGETPLHF,TGTGCCAGTAGTCCTCGGACAGGGGAAACACCCCTCCACTTT
TRBJ1-2,TRBD1,TRBV30,once,13,CAWSGTGLSGYTF,TGTGCCTGGAGTGGGACAGGGCTTAGTGGCTACACCTTC
TRBJ2-3,.,TRBV4-1,.,14,CASSQLGLRDTQYF,TGCGCCAGCAGCCAACTGGGACTCCGGGATACGCAGTATTTT
TRBJ1-2,.,TRBV5-6,.,14,CASSLPQGNYGYTF,TGTGCCAGCAGCTTGCCCCAGGGCAACTATGGCTACACCTTC
TRBJ2-7,TRBD2,TRBV18,.,14,CASSPTSESYEQYF,TGTGCCAGCTCACCAACTAGCGAATCCTACGAGCAGTACTTC
TRBJ2-3,TRBD1,TRBV19,.,15,CASSIRDRGKDTQYF,TGTGCCAGTAGTATTAGAGACAGGGGCAAAGATACGCAGTATTTT
TRBJ1-2,TRBD1,TRBV28,.,17,CASSSGGVMGANYGYTF,TGTGCCAGCAGTTCAGGGGGTGTGATGGGGGCCAACTATGGCTACACCTTC
TRBJ2-5,.,TRBV30,.,13,CAWSALIKETQYF,TGTGCCTGGAGTGCCTTAATAAAAGAGACCCAGTACTTC
TRBJ1-3,TRBD1,TRBV5-4,once,15,CASSLTHQGGGTIYF,TGTGCCAGCAGCTTGACTCACCAGGGGGGAGGCACCATATATTTT
TRBJ1-4,.,TRBV10-1,once,16,CASSIGTGPKDEKLFF,TGCGCCAGCAGCATCGGTACAGGACCCAAAGATGAAAAACTGTTTTTT
TRBJ2-5,TRBD2,TRBV15,.,16,CATSSPLAGGQETQYF,TGTGCCACCAGCAGTCCCCTAGCGGGGGGGCAAGAGACCCAGTACTTC
TRBJ2-7,.,TRBV28,.,15,CASIGMGSSSYEQYF,TGTGCCAGCATCGGGATGGGGTCCAGCTCCTACGAGCAGTACTTC
TRBJ1-3,TRBD1,TRBV9,.,17,CASSVEGTGGSGNTIYF,TGTGCCAGCAGCGTAGAGGGGACAGGAGGCTCTGGAAACACCATATATTTT
TRBJ2-3,TRBD2,TRBV29-1,.,15,CSVDGGGREADTQYF,TGCAGCGTTGATGGGGGGGGGCGGGAGGCAGATACGCAGTATTTT
TRBJ2-1,TRBD2,TRBV5-1,.,17,CASSSPSGGLPYNEQFF,TGCGCCAGCAGCAGCCCTAGCGGGGGGCTACCATACAATGAGCAGTTCTTC
TRBJ1-5,TRBD1,TRBV5-8,.,17,CASSLFYGQGRGQPQHF,TGTGCCAGCAGCTTATTTTACGGACAGGGACGGGGTCAGCCCCAGCATTTT
TRBJ1-4,.,TRBV10-3,.,13,CAITAGPNEKLFF,TGTGCCATCACCGCAGGGCCTAATGAAAAACTGTTTTTT
TRBJ2-2,.,TRBV23-1,.,16,CASSLDNGTTTGELFF,TGCGCCAGCAGTCTAGATAACGGGACAACCACCGGGGAGCTGTTTTTT
TRBJ2-7,TRBD1,TRBV12-5,.,12,CASGFTGGEQYF,TGTGCTAGTGGCTTTACAGGGGGCGAGCAGTACTTC
TRBJ2-7,TRBD1,TRBV27,.,14,CASSWGQGSYEQYF,TGTGCCAGCAGTTGGGGACAGGGAAGTTACGAGCAGTACTTC
TRBJ2-3,TRBD1,TRBV29-1,.,13,CSVPQGAKDTQYF,TGCAGCGTCCCACAGGGGGCCAAAGATACGCAGTATTTT
TRBJ2-7,.,TRBV29-1,.,12,CSVRLQGTEQYF,TGCAGCGTTCGACTACAGGGTACGGAGCAGTACTTC
TRBJ1-1,TRBD1,TRBV28,.,12,CASSTQGVEAFF,TGTGCCAGCAGTACACAGGGGGTTGAAGCTTTCTTT
TRBJ1-1,.,TRBV7-2,.,13,CASSLDAPTEAFF,TGTGCCAGCAGCTTAGACGCGCCCACTGAAGCTTTCTTT